This T cell receptor beta chain emerged from a study of blood T cell repertoires in COVID-19. On the study more broadly: The study drew acute and convalescent COVID-19 samples from the United States, Italy and Spain.

Germline V gene sequence: CDR1 SGHTA, CDR2 FQGNSA. The CDR3 contains 15 residues. Trimming shortened V by 0 bases and J by 4 bases, and 7 bases separated the two germline ends. Here immunoSEQ multiplex PCR was the method, and the copy in TCRdb shows in-frame clones only, minus some. Here the sample spans some 210,000 clones, 81% being singletons. Participants were aged about 18 to 95 years, lived in 24 US areas, and enrolled virtually. Cohort assignment relied on participant-reported clinical history. The sample was PBMCs or T cells enriched from blood (not recorded which). The sequence derives from a woman between 45 and 60 years old with acute COVID-19. The rearrangement links TRBV7-2 to TRBJ2-6; no clear D gene. CDR3 region: CASSLAVAGANVLTF. CDR3 DNA sequence: TGTGCCAGCAGCTTAGCCGTAGCAGGGGCCAACGTCCTGACTTTC.